This T cell receptor (beta chain) appears in the sequencing data of a study of response to subunit inactivated influenza vaccine. Findings and limits, study-wide: Each seasonal flu vaccination may recruit only limited new T cells, authors suggested.

The CDR3 length is 15 residues. V was trimmed by 1 base and J by 7 bases, leaving 16 bases between them. Germline V gene sequence: CDR1 MGHRA, CDR2 YSYEKL. With respect to this clonotype: Antigen unknown.

MiXCR, applied by TCRdb to the RT-PCR reads, yields one record per CDR3 protein. The repertoire holds 450,000 to 600,000 distinct CDR3 sequences, with approximately 7.8% as singletons. This TCR derives from a man between 45 and 75 years old who received an inactivated influenza vaccine. Sequencing used PBMCs from blood, obtained roughly 24 months after vaccination. The chain recombines TRBV4-1 with TRBJ1-2, with D possibly being TRBD1 (6 bases). The CDR3 is CASSQVMRGRSGYTF. In DNA form, the CDR3 reads TGCGCCAGCAGCCAAGTGATGCGGGGGCGAAGTGGCTACACCTTC.